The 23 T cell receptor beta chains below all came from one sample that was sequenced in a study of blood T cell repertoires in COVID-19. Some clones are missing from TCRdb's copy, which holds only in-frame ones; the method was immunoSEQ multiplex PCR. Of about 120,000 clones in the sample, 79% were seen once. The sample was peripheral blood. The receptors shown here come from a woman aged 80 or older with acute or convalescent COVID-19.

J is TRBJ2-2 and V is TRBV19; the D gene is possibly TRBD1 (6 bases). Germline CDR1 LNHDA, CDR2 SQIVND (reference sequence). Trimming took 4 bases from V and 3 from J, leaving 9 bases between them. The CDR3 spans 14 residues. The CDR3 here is CASSSPGDTGELFF. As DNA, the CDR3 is TGTGCCAGTAGTAGCCCAGGGGACACCGGGGAGCTGTTTTTT.

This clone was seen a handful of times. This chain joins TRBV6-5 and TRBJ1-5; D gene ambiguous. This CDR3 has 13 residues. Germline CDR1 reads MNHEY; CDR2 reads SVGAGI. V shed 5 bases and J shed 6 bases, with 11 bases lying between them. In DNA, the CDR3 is TGTGCCAGCAGTCTGTCGTTGGCTCAGCCCCAGCATTTT. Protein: CASSLSLAQPQHF.

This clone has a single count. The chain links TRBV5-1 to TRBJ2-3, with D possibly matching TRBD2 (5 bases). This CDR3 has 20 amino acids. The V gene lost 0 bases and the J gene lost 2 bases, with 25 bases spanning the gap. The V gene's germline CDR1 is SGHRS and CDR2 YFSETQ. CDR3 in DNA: TGCGCCAGCAGCTTGGGGTCGAGTTTGGTAAGCGGAGAAAACACAGATACGCAGTATTTT. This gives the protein CASSLGSSLVSGENTDTQYF.

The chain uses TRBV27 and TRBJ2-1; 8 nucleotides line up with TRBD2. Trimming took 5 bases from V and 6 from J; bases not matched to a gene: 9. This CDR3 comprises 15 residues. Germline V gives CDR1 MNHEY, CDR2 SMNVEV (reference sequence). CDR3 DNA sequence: TGTGCCAGCAGTCCCGATAGCGGGATCAGCAATGAGCAGTTCTTC. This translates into CASSPDSGISNEQFF.

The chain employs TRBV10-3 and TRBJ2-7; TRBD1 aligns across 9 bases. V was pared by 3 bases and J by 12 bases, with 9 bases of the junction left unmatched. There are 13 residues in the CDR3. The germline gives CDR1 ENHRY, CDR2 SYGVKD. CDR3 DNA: TGTGCCATCAGTGATCCCCCGGGACAGGGAACGTACTTC. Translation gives CAISDPPGQGTYF.

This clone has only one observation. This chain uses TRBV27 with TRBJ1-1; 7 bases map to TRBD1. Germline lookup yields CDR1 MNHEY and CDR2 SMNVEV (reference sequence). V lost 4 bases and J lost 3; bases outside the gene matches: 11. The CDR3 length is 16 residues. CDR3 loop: CASSSLPTGIYTEAFF. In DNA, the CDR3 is TGTGCCAGCAGTTCCCTCCCGACAGGGATTTACACTGAAGCTTTCTTT.

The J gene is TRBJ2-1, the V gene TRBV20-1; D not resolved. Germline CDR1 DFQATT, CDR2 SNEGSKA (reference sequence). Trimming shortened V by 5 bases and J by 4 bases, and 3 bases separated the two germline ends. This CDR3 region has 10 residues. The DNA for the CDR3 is TGCAGTGCTCTTTACAATGAGCAGTTCTTC. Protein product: CSALYNEQFF.

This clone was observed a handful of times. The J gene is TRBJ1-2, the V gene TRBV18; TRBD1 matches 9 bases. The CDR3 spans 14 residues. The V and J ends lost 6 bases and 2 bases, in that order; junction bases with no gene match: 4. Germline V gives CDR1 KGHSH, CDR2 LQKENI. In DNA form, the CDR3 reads TGTGCCAGCTCTCCTGGGACAGGGAACTATGGCTACACCTTC. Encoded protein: CASSPGTGNYGYTF.

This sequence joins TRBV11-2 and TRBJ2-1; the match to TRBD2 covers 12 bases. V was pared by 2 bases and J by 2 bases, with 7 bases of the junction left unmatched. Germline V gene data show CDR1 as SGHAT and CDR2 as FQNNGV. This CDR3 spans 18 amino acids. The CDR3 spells CASSLRSSGGATYNEQFF. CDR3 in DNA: TGTGCCAGCAGCTTACGGTCTAGCGGGGGGGCTACCTACAATGAGCAGTTCTTC. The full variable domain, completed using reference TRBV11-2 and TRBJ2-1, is EAGVAQSPRYKIIEKRQSVAFWCNPISGHATLYWYQQILGQGPKLLIQFQNNGVVDDSQLPKDRFSAERLKGVDSTLKIQPAKLEDSAVYLCASSLRSSGGATYNEQFFGPGTRLTVL.

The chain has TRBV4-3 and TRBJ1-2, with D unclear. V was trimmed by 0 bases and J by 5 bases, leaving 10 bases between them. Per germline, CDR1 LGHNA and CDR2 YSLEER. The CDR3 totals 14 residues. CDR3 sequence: CASSQDYSPYGYTF. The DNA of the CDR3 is TGCGCCAGCAGCCAAGACTACAGCCCTTATGGCTACACCTTC.

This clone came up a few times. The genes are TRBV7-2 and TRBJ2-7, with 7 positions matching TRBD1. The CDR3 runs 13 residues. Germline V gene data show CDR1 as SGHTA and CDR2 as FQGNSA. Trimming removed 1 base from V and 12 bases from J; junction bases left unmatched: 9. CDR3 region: CASSLGPQGDWYF. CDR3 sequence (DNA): TGTGCCAGCAGCTTAGGCCCCCAGGGGGATTGGTACTTC.

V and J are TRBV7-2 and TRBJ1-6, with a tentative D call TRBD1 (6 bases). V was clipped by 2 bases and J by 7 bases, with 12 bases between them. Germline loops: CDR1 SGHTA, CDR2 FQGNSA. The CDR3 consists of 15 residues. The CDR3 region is CASSLRQGSNSPLHF. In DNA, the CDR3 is TGTGCCAGCAGCTTACGGCAGGGGTCGAATTCACCCCTCCACTTT.

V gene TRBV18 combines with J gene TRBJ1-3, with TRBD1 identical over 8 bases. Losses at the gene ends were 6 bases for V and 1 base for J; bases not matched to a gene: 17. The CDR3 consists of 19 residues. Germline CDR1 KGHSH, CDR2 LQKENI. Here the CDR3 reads CASSPNPLTGAVSGNTIYF. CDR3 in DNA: TGTGCCAGCTCGCCAAACCCCCTGACAGGGGCCGTGTCTGGAAACACCATATATTTT.

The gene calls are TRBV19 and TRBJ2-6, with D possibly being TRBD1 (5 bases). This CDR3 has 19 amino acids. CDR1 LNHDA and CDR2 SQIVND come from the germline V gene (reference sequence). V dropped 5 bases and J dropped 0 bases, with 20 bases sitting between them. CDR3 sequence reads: CASSPWQGPISSGANVLTF. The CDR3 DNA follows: TGTGCCAGTAGTCCTTGGCAGGGTCCGATAAGCTCTGGGGCCAACGTCCTGACTTTC.

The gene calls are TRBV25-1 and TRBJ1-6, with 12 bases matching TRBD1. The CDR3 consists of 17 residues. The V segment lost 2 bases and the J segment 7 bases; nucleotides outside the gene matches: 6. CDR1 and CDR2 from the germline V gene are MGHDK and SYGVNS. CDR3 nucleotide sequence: TGTGCCAGCAGTGAAATGGGACAGGGGGCGCGAAATTCACCCCTCCACTTT. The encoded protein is CASSEMGQGARNSPLHF.

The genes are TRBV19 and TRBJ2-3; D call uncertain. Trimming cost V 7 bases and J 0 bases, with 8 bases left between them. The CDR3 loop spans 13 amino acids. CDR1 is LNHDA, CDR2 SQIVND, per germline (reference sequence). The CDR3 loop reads CASNDLSTDTQYF. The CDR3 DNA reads TGTGCCAGTAACGACTTAAGCACAGATACGCAGTATTTT.

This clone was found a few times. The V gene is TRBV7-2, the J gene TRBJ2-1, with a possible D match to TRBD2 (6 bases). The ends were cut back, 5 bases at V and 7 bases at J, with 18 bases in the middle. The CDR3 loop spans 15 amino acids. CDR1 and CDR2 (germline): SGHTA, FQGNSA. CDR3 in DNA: TGTGCCAGCAGCCGCGGGGATCTTAGGCGGAATGAGCAGTTCTTC. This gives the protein CASSRGDLRRNEQFF.

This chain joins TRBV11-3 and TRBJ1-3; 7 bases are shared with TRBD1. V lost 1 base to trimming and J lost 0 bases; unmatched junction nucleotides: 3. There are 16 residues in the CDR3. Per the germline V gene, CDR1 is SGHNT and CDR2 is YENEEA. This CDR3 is CASSLGGTDSGNTIYF. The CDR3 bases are TGTGCCAGCAGCTTAGGGGGGACAGACTCTGGAAACACCATATATTTT.

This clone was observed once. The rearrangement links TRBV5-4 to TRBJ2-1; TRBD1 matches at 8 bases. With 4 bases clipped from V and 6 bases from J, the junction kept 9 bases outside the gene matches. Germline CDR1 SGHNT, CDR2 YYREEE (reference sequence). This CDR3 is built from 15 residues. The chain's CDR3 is CASSPDRVPLNEQFF. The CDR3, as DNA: TGTGCCAGCAGCCCGGACAGGGTTCCCCTCAATGAGCAGTTCTTC.

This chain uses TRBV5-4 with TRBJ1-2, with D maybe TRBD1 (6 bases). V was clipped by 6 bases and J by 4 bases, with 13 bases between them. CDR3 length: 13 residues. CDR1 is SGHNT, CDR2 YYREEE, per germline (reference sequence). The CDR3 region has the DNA TGTGCCAGCAACCTACAGGGCATCTATGGCTACACCTTC. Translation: CASNLQGIYGYTF.

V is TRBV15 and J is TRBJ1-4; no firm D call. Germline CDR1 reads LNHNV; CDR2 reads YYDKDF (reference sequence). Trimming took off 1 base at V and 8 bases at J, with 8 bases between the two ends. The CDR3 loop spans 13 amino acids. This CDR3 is CATSRAVVEKLFF. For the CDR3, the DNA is TGTGCCACCAGCAGAGCCGTAGTGGAAAAACTGTTTTTT.

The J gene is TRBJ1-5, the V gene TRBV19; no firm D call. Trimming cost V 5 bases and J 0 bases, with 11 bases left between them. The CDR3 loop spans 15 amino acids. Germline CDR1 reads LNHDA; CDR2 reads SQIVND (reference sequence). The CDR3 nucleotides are TGTGCCAGTAGTCCCCGGGGAGATAGCAATCAGCCCCAGCATTTT. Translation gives CASSPRGDSNQPQHF. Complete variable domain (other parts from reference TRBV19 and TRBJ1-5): DGGITQSPKYLFRKEGQNVTLSCEQNLNHDAMYWYRQDPGQGLRLIYYSQIVNDFQKGDIAEGYSVSREKKESFPLTVTSAQKNPTAFYLCASSPRGDSNQPQHFGDGTRLSIL.

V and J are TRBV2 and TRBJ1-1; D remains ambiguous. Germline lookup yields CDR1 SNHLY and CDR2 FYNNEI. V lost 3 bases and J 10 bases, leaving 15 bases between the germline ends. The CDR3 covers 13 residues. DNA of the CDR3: TGTGCCAGCAGTGACCTAGTTGGTCCGGGAGCTTTCTTT. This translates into CASSDLVGPGAFF.